One and the same sample provided the 17 T cell receptor beta chains below, sequenced in a study of blood T cell repertoires in COVID-19. Sequencing was performed with immunoSEQ multiplex PCR; in TCRdb, only in-frame clones are kept and a portion is missing. The table includes a few hundred thousand clones, 85% to 90% detected once. Sequencing was carried out using peripheral blood. These receptors originate from a man in his late teens or twenties with active or convalescent COVID-19.

V usage is TRBV27 and J usage is TRBJ1-2, with 9 bases matching TRBD1. The trim removed 0 bases at V and 4 bases at J, leaving 6 bases unmatched. The CDR3 is 16 residues long. Germline V gene sequence: CDR1 MNHEY, CDR2 SMNVEV (reference sequence). The CDR3 region has the DNA TGTGCCAGCAGTTTATCGGGGACAGGGTCCGGCTATGGCTACACCTTC. Its protein is CASSLSGTGSGYGYTF.

The chain combines TRBV5-5 with TRBJ1-6; TRBD1 is a possible D gene (6 bases). Trimming stripped 4 bases from V and 11 bases from J, with 13 bases between. The CDR3 runs 13 residues. Germline V gene sequence: CDR1 SGHKS, CDR2 YYEKEE (reference sequence). The CDR3 loop reads CASSETGQAPLHF. CDR3 in DNA: TGTGCCAGCAGCGAAACAGGGCAGGCACCCCTCCACTTT.

The chain joins TRBV6-4 to TRBJ1-6; the D is unclear. The CDR3 contains 13 residues. CDR1 and CDR2 (germline): MRHNA, SNTAGT. Trimming pared 5 bases from V and 9 bases from J, leaving 11 bases between. The CDR3 region has the DNA TGTGCCAGCAGTTCCCAACCAGGTTCACCCCTCCACTTT. It is translated as CASSSQPGSPLHF.

The genes are TRBV5-1 and TRBJ2-3; no clear D gene. V lost 9 bases, J lost 4 bases, and 6 bases lay in between. Germline-derived CDR1 and CDR2 are SGHRS and YFSETQ. There are 10 residues in the CDR3. CDR3 protein: CATFADTQYF. CDR3 in DNA: TGCGCCACGTTTGCAGATACGCAGTATTTT.

V is TRBV5-1 and J is TRBJ2-3; D remains unclear. Germline V gives CDR1 SGHRS, CDR2 YFSETQ. This CDR3 is built from 16 residues. Trimming left V 0 bases short and J 3 bases short, with 14 bases between. CDR3 protein: CASSLAEVVLTDTQYF. CDR3 bases: TGCGCCAGCAGCTTGGCCGAGGTTGTGTTAACAGATACGCAGTATTTT.

The V gene is TRBV12-3 or TRBV12-4, the J gene TRBJ1-1; possibly TRBD1 for D (6 bases). The CDR3 length is 12 residues. V lost 5 bases and J lost 5, with 9 bases in between. The chain's CDR3 is CASSHRETEAFF. CDR3 DNA: TGTGCCAGCAGTCACAGGGAGACTGAAGCTTTCTTT.

CDR3 in DNA: TGTGCCAGTAGTATGGGCCGAGAAGTTTCCGAGCAGTACTTC. Protein: CASSMGREVSEQYF. The V call is TRBV19, the J call TRBJ2-7, with D hard to call. CDR1 and CDR2 (germline): LNHDA, SQIVND (reference sequence). Trimming took off 3 bases at V and 6 bases at J, with 15 bases between the two ends. The CDR3 covers 14 residues. Filled out from reference TRBV19 and TRBJ2-7, the complete variable domain reads DGGITQSPKYLFRKEGQNVTLSCEQNLNHDAMYWYRQDPGQGLRLIYYSQIVNDFQKGDIAEGYSVSREKKESFPLTVTSAQKNPTAFYLCASSMGREVSEQYFGPGTRLTVT.

This chain joins TRBV6-6 and TRBJ2-5, with D possibly matching TRBD1 (5 bases). This CDR3 comprises 15 residues. Germline-derived CDR1 and CDR2 are MNHNY and SVGAGI (reference sequence). Trimming stripped 2 bases from V and 4 bases from J, with 14 bases between. CDR3 region: CASSYVGRRGETQYF. As DNA, the CDR3 is TGTGCCAGCAGTTACGTTGGTCGTAGGGGAGAGACCCAGTACTTC.

The genes are TRBV19 and TRBJ2-5; D perhaps matches TRBD2 (6 bases). Germline values: CDR1 LNHDA, CDR2 SQIVND (reference sequence). The CDR3 totals 15 residues. V shed 7 bases and J shed 3 bases, with 18 bases lying between them. As DNA, the CDR3 is TGTGCCAGTACTCGGTGGGGGGATTTCAAAGAGACCCAGTACTTC. Its translation: CASTRWGDFKETQYF.

This rearrangement joins TRBV27 to TRBJ2-5; maybe TRBD2 (7 bases). The CDR3 totals 18 residues. V lost 6 bases, J lost 7 bases, and 30 bases lay in between. Germline lookup yields CDR1 MNHEY and CDR2 SMNVEV (reference sequence). DNA of the CDR3: TGTGCCAGCAGCCTAAACGCGGGGGTTGGGGGGGCGCACGGGACCCAGTACTTC. Translated, it gives CASSLNAGVGGAHGTQYF.

Here the CDR3 reads CASSFIGGTEAFF. The CDR3 DNA reads TGTGCCAGCAGTTTCATCGGGGGCACTGAAGCTTTCTTT. V and J are TRBV6-2 or TRBV6-3 and TRBJ1-1; D may be TRBD1 (5 bases). This CDR3 is 13 amino acids long. Deletions cut 4 bases from V and 4 bases from J, with 10 bases between. CDR1 and CDR2 from the germline V gene are MNHEY and SVGEGT.

The V call is TRBV9, the J call TRBJ1-6; TRBD1 aligns across 10 bases. The CDR3 runs 15 residues. Trimming cost V 0 bases and J 7 bases; bases outside gene matches: 1. The germline V gene has CDR1 SGDLS and CDR2 YYNGEE. This CDR3 is CASSVGDRGNSPLHF. The CDR3 region has the DNA TGTGCCAGCAGCGTAGGGGACAGGGGAAATTCACCCCTCCACTTT.

This rearrangement joins TRBV11-3 to TRBJ1-4; D is perhaps TRBD1 (5 bases). The CDR3 loop spans 15 amino acids. Trimming shortened V by 1 base and J by 6 bases, and 12 bases separated the two germline ends. Germline loops: CDR1 SGHNT, CDR2 YENEEA. CDR3 DNA sequence: TGTGCCAGCAGCTTAGCTTTCCGGGGGGATGAAAAACTGTTTTTT. As protein: CASSLAFRGDEKLFF.

This chain links TRBV2 with TRBJ1-5; a weak D match, TRBD1 (5 bases). Germline-derived CDR1 and CDR2 are SNHLY and FYNNEI. The CDR3 loop spans 15 amino acids. The V and J ends lost 2 bases and 4 bases respectively, with 12 bases between them. The CDR3 nucleotides read TGTGCCAGCAGTGAAACGACAGAAATAAATCAGCCCCAGCATTTT. This translates into CASSETTEINQPQHF.

J is TRBJ2-3 and V is TRBV19, with 14 bases matching TRBD2. Germline CDR1 is LNHDA and CDR2 is SQIVND (reference sequence). Unmatched junction bases numbered 3, after V lost 5 bases and J lost 2 bases. The CDR3 has 16 amino acids. CDR3 sequence (DNA): TGTGCCAGTAGTCTGGGACTAGCGGGAGCCACAGATACGCAGTATTTT. Translation: CASSLGLAGATDTQYF. The full variable domain, its missing parts supplied by reference TRBV19 and TRBJ2-3, is DGGITQSPKYLFRKEGQNVTLSCEQNLNHDAMYWYRQDPGQGLRLIYYSQIVNDFQKGDIAEGYSVSREKKESFPLTVTSAQKNPTAFYLCASSLGLAGATDTQYFGPGTRLTVL.

The chain joins TRBV24-1 to TRBJ2-1, with D unclear. Looked up from germline, CDR1 is KGHDR and CDR2 is SFDVKD. Trimming shortened V by 9 bases and J by 7 bases, and 12 bases separated the two germline ends. The CDR3 contains 12 residues. The CDR3: CATAGVDNEQFF. CDR3 nucleotide sequence: TGTGCCACCGCTGGAGTCGATAATGAGCAGTTCTTC.

This clone was detected only once. The gene calls are TRBV7-9 and TRBJ2-2; 8 bases fit TRBD1. Trimming took 4 bases from V and 2 from J; bases not matched to a gene: 9. The CDR3 length is 17 residues. The germline gives CDR1 SEHNR, CDR2 FQNEAQ (reference sequence). Written as DNA, the CDR3 is TGTGCCAGCAGCTCCCCTTCAGGGGGCATCAACACCGGGGAGCTGTTTTTT. Its protein is CASSSPSGGINTGELFF.